This paragraph reports one T cell receptor (beta chain). Many counts were recorded for this clonotype. The target of this receptor is not known. No quality values exist for individual bases; no much larger clone is one base distant. Libraries came from 5' RACE. The sample was run on an Illumina HiSeq 2000. Template switching introduced a universal primer binding site; the final cDNA contained a unique molecular identifier, enabling accurate counting of TCR cDNA molecules. First-strand cDNA for TCR alpha and beta chains was synthesized from specific primers in the conserved constant-segment region. To control for contamination, every cDNA library carried two barcodes: a SMART-Mk sample barcode plus Illumina barcodes. TruSeq adapter sequences along with Illumina sample barcodes were introduced in two successive PCR steps. TCR alpha and beta cDNA libraries were sequenced on the Illumina HiSeq platform with custom primers. The paper's data handling went like this. MiGEC was used to process raw reads and extract unique molecular identifiers, and MiXCR was used to find CDR3 positions. Recombination models were inferred per individual with the repgenHMM and IGoR tools using an EM algorithm. The tcR package in R was used for shared clonotype analysis, with sharing normalized by the product of cloneset sizes. To study raw recombination without the effects of thymic and clonal selection, out-of-frame nonproductive sequences were analyzed. In TCRdb, the public reads were trimmed at Q25 with fastp and aligned with MiXCR, with productive beta chains retained. Rows matching on CDR3 protein sequence are summarized as one entry with the most common DNA and genes. The V and J calls, along with clone size, are taken from TCRdb and not from the paper's own processing. The sample has around 490,000 distinct CDR3 sequences on record, about 13% of them singletons. In total, the top ten clones hold approximately 1% of the sample.

This sample is drawn from a study of identical twins (dated by TCRdb to 2015 to 2016). Regarding the complete study: To test whether fetal clonotypes persist, the study used deep sequencing on TCR alpha and beta repertoires from monozygotic twins, unrelated adults of various ages, and cord blood. To rule out contamination, the twin experiments were replicated at different times with different library preparation protocols. Here is what the overall study found, with its caveats: A weaker excess of twin sharing was found in beta out-of-frame sequences because the signal-to-noise ratio was lowered by fewer shared sequences. Fewer insertions were carried by abundant cord blood beta clonotypes, a similar but weaker trend appeared in young adult naive repertoires, and no such trend appeared in memory repertoires. Out-of-frame TCR alpha sharing in monozygotic twins was systematically underestimated by recombination models, whereas sharing between unrelated individuals was in agreement with the recombination models. Compared with coincidental sharing between unrelated individuals, out-of-frame TCR alpha sequences shared between twins showed an excess of sequences with low generation probability. Because the same donors could not be followed over many years, conclusions were based on cross-sectional statistical analysis. Invariant T cells such as MAIT and iNKT could partly confound zero-insertion analyses, though diverse VJ usage argued against this for most clonotypes.

All donors were healthy Caucasians. Three pairs of female monozygotic twins, all aged roughly 18 to 29 years, were included in the twin cohort. CD4+ and CD8+ T cell populations were isolated with positive isolation kits from Invitrogen. These sequences were also reported in another study, on yellow fever vaccine responses in identical twins. The second study also describes: According to the authors, the vaccine-induced T cell response in identical twins seemed to be partly convergent and partly specific to each individual. Focusing on identical twins, the study followed the T cell clones that responded to the vaccine, and did so with precision.

The material sequenced was CD4+ T cells sorted from blood. The TCR originated in a woman aged 18-29 years in good health.

The DNA sequence reads TGTGCCAGCAGTTCTCTAAGGGACAGGGGTGGCGAGCAGTACTTC. It translates as CASSSLRDRGGEQYF. The rearrangement joined TRBV6-5 to TRBJ2-7, with 10 middle bases fitting TRBD1. Its CDR3 holds 15 amino acids, cysteine through phenylalanine. Just CDR3 DNA is preserved here, 45 bases in frame from base 1. From the germline V gene, CDR1 is MNHEY and CDR2 is SVGAGI. V is cut back by 4 bases and J by 6 bases, with 9 bases in the junction unmatched.